What follows describes a single TCR beta chain. These data come from a study of blood T cell repertoires in COVID-19. Turning to the study itself: Sources were T cells, B-cell-depleted T cells, or PBMCs; the material itself was cDNA or gDNA.

The CDR3 runs to 18 residues. V lost 2 bases, J lost 4 bases, and 23 bases lay in between. Germline assignment: CDR1 SGHTA and CDR2 FQGNSA. TCRdb's table, derived via immunoSEQ multiplex PCR, lists solely in-frame clones and lacks some. The sample carries tens of thousands of clones, about 81% recorded once. The chain combines TRBV7-2 with TRBJ1-2; D not resolved. The sample comprised peripheral blood. This TCR was sampled from a man older than 75 with acute or convalescent COVID-19. CDR3 in DNA: TGTGCCAGCAGCTTAACAACTTTAAGGGATAGGACTTCCTATGGCTACACCTTC. This sequence encodes CASSLTTLRDRTSYGYTF. Combining the CDR3 with reference TRBV7-2 and TRBJ1-2 gives the whole variable domain GAGVSQSPSNKVTEKGKDVELRCDPISGHTALYWYRQSLGQGLEFLIYFQGNSAPDKSGLPSDRFSAERTGGSVSTLTIQRTQQEDSAVYLCASSLTTLRDRTSYGYTFGSGTRLTVV.